This T cell receptor (beta chain) emerged from a study of control samples from healthy donors and cancer patients. Germline CDR1 and CDR2: MNHEY and SVGAGI. The CDR3 is 13 residues long. The V end was cut by 10 bases, the J end by 4 bases, with 14 bases between. Data came from immunoSEQ multiplex PCR; TCRdb stores just in-frame clones and leaves some out. Here the sample spans approximately 100,000 clones, approximately 90% being singletons. V gene TRBV6-5 combines with J gene TRBJ1-5; D is perhaps TRBD1 (6 bases). Sequenced material: blood. The clonotype originates from a woman between 18 and 30 years old in good health. The CDR3 nucleotides are TGTGCCACTCAGGACAGATTTAATCAGCCCCAGCATTTT. This sequence encodes CATQDRFNQPQHF.